These 14 T cell receptor beta chains came from one sample sequenced in a study of blood T cells in healthy people across ages. Using a J-beta primer mix together with a sample-barcoded 5' primer, a second PCR was run for about 6 to 11 cycles. Each CDR3 protein is one row after TCRdb ran MiXCR on the 5' RACE reads. The table lists 750,000 or so distinct CDR3 sequences, 20% to 25% of them singletons. The sample also formed part of further work on T cells of mothers and their children.

The sample was blood. These TCRs come from a boy aged 10-17 years in good health.

This clonotype has just a few counts. V usage is TRBV5-4 and J usage is TRBJ2-7, with 7 bases matching TRBD2. From germline, CDR1 is SGHNT and CDR2 YYREEE (reference sequence). The CDR3 extends over 15 amino acids. With 4 bases clipped from V and 6 bases from J, the junction kept 13 bases outside the gene matches. CDR3 sequence (DNA): TGTGCCAGCAGCCCACAAGCGGGAACGGGCTCCGAGCAGTACTTC. Translating gives CASSPQAGTGSEQYF.

Only a few counts were recorded for this clonotype. The rearrangement links TRBV12-3 or TRBV12-4 to TRBJ2-1; TRBD1 aligns across 9 bases. This CDR3 comprises 15 residues. Trimming took 2 bases from V and 5 from J; bases not matched to a gene: 4. The CDR3 here is CASSLRQGVDNEQFF. The CDR3 DNA follows: TGTGCCAGCAGTTTACGACAGGGGGTGGACAATGAGCAGTTCTTC.

In DNA form, the CDR3 reads TGTGCCAGCAGTGAAACTAGCGGGGGCGGAGAGACCCAGTACTTC. It encodes CASSETSGGGETQYF. V gene TRBV6-1 combines with J gene TRBJ2-5; TRBD2 agrees at 11 bases. This CDR3 spans 15 amino acids. Trimming removed 2 bases from V and 4 bases from J; junction bases left unmatched: 3. Germline CDR1 reads MNHNS; CDR2 reads SASEGT.

In this sample, this clonotype turned up many times. The chain is built from TRBV29-1 and TRBJ2-5; D is tentatively TRBD1 or TRBD2 (6 bases each). V was shortened by 3 bases and J by 1 base, with 12 bases between the two germline ends. The CDR3 is 14 residues long. Germline V gene lookup returns CDR1 SQVTM and CDR2 ANQGSEA. In DNA, the CDR3 is TGCAGCGTTGATGTAGGGGGGAGCCAAGAGACCCAGTACTTC. Protein sequence: CSVDVGGSQETQYF.

This clonotype came up a few times. This chain links TRBV12-3 or TRBV12-4 with TRBJ2-7; D gene uncertain. The CDR3 extends over 16 amino acids. V was clipped by 6 bases and J by 0 bases, with 18 bases between them. The CDR3 nucleotides read TGTGCCAGCAGCTCCTCTAAGGATCTAAGCTCCTACGAGCAGTACTTC. This sequence encodes CASSSSKDLSSYEQYF.

The table lists this clonotype with a few counts. The chain is built from TRBV7-9 and TRBJ1-1; D possibly corresponds to TRBD1 (5 bases). Germline V CDR1 and CDR2: SEHNR, FQNEAQ (reference sequence). CDR3 length equals 13 residues. V lost 5 bases to trimming and J lost 1 base, with 8 bases between them. CDR3 nucleotide sequence: TGTGCCAGCAGCGCAGGGTCGAACACTGAAGCTTTCTTT. Translating gives CASSAGSNTEAFF.

In its sample, this clonotype was seen a few times. The chain uses TRBV3-1 and TRBJ2-5; 8 bases align to TRBD2. Judging by the DNA end, TRBJ2-1 fits better; the J call may be wrong. CDR1 LGHDT and CDR2 YNNKEL come from the germline V gene (reference sequence). The CDR3 is 16 residues long. The CDR3 bases are TGTGCCAGCAGCCAAGCGGGAGGGGTGATTTTCGATGAGCAGTTCTTC. This sequence encodes CASSQAGGVIFDEQFF.

This chain links TRBV20-1 with TRBJ1-4; tentative D call: TRBD1 (5 bases). CDR1 and CDR2 (germline): DFQATT, SNEGSKA (reference sequence). There are 14 residues in the CDR3. Between the trimmed V and J ends, which lost 3 bases and 5 bases, there was a span of 13 bases. The CDR3 spells CSASMTASNEKLFF. DNA of the CDR3: TGCAGTGCTAGCATGACAGCGAGCAATGAAAAACTGTTTTTT.

This clonotype occurred a few times. The chain combines TRBV3-1 with TRBJ2-4; the D gene is possibly TRBD2 (5 bases). The germline CDR1 and CDR2 sequences are LGHDT and YNNKEL (reference sequence). V lost 0 bases to trimming and J lost 5 bases, with 11 bases between them. The length of the CDR3 is 15 residues. The CDR3 spells CASSQDRRQENIQYF. In nucleotides, the CDR3 is TGTGCCAGCAGCCAAGATAGGAGGCAAGAAAACATTCAGTACTTC.

Many counts were recorded for this clonotype. V usage is TRBV6-4 and J usage is TRBJ2-1, with 10 bases lining up with TRBD1. V lost 4 bases and J lost 0; bases outside the gene matches: 0. CDR1 and CDR2 from the germline V gene are MRHNA and SNTAGT. CDR3 length: 15 amino acids. CDR3 region: CASSGTGGSYNEQFF. CDR3 nucleotide sequence: TGTGCCAGCAGTGGGACAGGGGGCTCCTACAATGAGCAGTTCTTC.

The chain couples TRBV15 to TRBJ2-1; possibly TRBD2 for D (5 bases). The CDR3 spans 17 residues. Germline-derived CDR1 and CDR2 are LNHNV and YYDKDF (reference sequence). Trimming removed 1 base at V and 5 bases at J, with 18 bases between. CDR3 amino acids: CATSRALERLAHNEQFF. The DNA of the CDR3 is TGTGCCACCAGCAGAGCTCTAGAGAGGCTAGCCCACAATGAGCAGTTCTTC.

The chain uses TRBV29-1 and TRBJ2-1; D is undetermined. CDR1 SQVTM and CDR2 ANQGSEA come from the germline V gene. The CDR3 has 14 residues. V shed 5 bases and J shed 9 bases, with 20 bases lying between them. This chain's CDR3 is CSVFGPLGRSEQFF. DNA of the CDR3: TGCAGCGTTTTTGGACCCTTGGGCAGGAGTGAGCAGTTCTTC.

The chain joins TRBV28 to TRBJ2-6; the D is unclear. The germline V gene has CDR1 MDHEN and CDR2 SYDVKM. The germline V and J ends were trimmed by 10 bases and 2 bases, with 9 bases remaining between them. This CDR3 is built from 13 residues. This CDR3 is CANRAAGANVLTF. For the CDR3, the DNA is TGTGCCAACCGGGCTGCTGGGGCCAACGTCCTGACTTTC.

This clonotype was detected a few times. The chain links TRBV29-1 to TRBJ1-2, with 9 positions matching TRBD1. Germline V lookup: CDR1 SQVTM, CDR2 ANQGSEA. The J segment lost 6 bases and the V segment lost 2 bases, leaving 7 bases of the junction unmatched. The CDR3 loop spans 14 amino acids. CDR3 sequence reads: CSVESGTGINGYTF. CDR3 sequence (DNA): TGCAGCGTTGAAAGCGGGACAGGGATTAATGGCTACACCTTC.